This T cell receptor (beta chain) was sequenced during a study of shared clonotypes between healthy human individuals. The study, taken as a whole, reports: As a rule, naive subsets had a larger estimated richness than memory subsets. An expected dependence of interdonor clonotype sharing on sequencing depth was noted.

Note on this clone: Its antigen remains unidentified.

Measured with immunoSEQ multiplex PCR; TCRdb has only the in-frame clones, and not every one. The data show about 2 million clones, 85% to 95% seen once. Memory CD4+ cells were the fraction left after CD45RA+ naive selection. V lost 1 base, J lost 7 bases, and 12 bases lay in between. The CDR3 loop spans 14 amino acids. Germline V gene sequence: CDR1 SGHAT, CDR2 FQNNGV. The source is a man between 18 and 35 years old in good health. The material sequenced was naive CD4+ T cells sorted from blood. Regarding subset: CD45RA+ positively selected. The chain carries TRBV11-2 and TRBJ2-3; TRBD1 or TRBD2 may be the D gene (5 bases each). The CDR3 DNA reads TGTGCCAGCAGCTTAGGAGGGGAAGGGAATACGCAGTATTTT. It translates to CASSLGGEGNTQYF. Based on the CDR3 plus reference TRBV11-2 and TRBJ2-3, the full variable domain is EAGVAQSPRYKIIEKRQSVAFWCNPISGHATLYWYQQILGQGPKLLIQFQNNGVVDDSQLPKDRFSAERLKGVDSTLKIQPAKLEDSAVYLCASSLGGEGNTQYFGPGTRLTVL.